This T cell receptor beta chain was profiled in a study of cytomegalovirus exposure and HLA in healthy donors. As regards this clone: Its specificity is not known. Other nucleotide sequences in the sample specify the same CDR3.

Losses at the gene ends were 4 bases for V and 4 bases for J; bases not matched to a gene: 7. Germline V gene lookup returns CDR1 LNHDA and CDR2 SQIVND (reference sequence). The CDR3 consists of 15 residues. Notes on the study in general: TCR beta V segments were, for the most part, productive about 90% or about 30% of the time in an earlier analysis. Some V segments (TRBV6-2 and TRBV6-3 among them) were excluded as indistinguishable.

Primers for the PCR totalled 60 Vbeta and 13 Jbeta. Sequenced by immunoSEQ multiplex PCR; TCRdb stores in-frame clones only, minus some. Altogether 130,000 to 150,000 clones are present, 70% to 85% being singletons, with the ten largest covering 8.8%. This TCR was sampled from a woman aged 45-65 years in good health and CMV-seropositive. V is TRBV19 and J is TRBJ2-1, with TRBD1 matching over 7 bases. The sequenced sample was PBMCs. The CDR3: CASSTQGVGYNEQFF. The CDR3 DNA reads TGTGCCAGTAGTACCCAGGGGGTCGGGTACAATGAGCAGTTCTTC.